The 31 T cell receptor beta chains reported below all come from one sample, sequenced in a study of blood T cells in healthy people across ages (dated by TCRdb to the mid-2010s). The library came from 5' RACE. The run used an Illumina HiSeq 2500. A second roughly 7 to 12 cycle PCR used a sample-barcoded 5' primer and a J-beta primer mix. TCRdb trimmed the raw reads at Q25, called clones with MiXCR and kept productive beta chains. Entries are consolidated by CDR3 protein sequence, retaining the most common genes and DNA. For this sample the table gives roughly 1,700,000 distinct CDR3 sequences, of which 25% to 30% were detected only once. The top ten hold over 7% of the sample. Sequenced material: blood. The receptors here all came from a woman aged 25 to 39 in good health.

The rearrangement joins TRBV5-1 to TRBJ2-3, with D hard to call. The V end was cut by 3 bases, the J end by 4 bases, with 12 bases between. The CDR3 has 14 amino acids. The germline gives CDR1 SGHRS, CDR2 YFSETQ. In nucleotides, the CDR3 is TGCGCCAGCAGCTCGACCGACCAAGCAGATACGCAGTATTTT. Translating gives CASSSTDQADTQYF.

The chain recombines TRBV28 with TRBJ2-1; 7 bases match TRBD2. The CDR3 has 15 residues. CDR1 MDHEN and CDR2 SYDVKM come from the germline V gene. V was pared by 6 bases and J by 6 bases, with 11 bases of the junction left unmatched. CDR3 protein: CASRFRGSGFNEQFF. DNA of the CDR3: TGTGCCAGCAGATTCCGGGGTAGCGGGTTCAATGAGCAGTTCTTC.

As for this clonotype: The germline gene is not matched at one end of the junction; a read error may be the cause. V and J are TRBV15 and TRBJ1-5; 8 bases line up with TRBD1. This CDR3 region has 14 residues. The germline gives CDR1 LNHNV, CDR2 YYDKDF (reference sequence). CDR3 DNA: TGTGTCACCAGCCGACAGGGGATCAATCAGCCCCAGCATTTT. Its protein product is CVTSRQGINQPQHF.

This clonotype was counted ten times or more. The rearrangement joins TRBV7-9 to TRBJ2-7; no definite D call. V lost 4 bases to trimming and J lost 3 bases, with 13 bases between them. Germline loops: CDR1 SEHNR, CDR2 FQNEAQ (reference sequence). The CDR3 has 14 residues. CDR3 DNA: TGTGCCAGCAGCTCCTTCGCCTCCAGCTACGAGCAGTACTTC. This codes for CASSSFASSYEQYF. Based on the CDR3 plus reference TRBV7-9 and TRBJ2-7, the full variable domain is DTGVSQNPRHKITKRGQNVTFRCDPISEHNRLYWYRQTLGQGPEFLTYFQNEAQLEKSRLLSDRFSAERPKGSFSTLEIQRTEQGDSAMYLCASSSFASSYEQYFGPGTRLTVT.

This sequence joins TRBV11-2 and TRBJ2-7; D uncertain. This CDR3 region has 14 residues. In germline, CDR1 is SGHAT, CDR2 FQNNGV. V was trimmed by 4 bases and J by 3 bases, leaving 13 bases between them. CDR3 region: CASSSPEDGYEQYF. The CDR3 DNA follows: TGTGCCAGCAGCTCCCCCGAGGACGGCTACGAGCAGTACTTC. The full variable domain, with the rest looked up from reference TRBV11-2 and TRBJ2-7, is EAGVAQSPRYKIIEKRQSVAFWCNPISGHATLYWYQQILGQGPKLLIQFQNNGVVDDSQLPKDRFSAERLKGVDSTLKIQPAKLEDSAVYLCASSSPEDGYEQYFGPGTRLTVT.

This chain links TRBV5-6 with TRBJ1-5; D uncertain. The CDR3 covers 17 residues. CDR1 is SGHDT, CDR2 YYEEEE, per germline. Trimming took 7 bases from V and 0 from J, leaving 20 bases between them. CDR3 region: CASGVSRYLNSNQPQHF. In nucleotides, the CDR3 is TGTGCCAGCGGGGTTTCTCGATACCTTAATAGCAATCAGCCCCAGCATTTT.

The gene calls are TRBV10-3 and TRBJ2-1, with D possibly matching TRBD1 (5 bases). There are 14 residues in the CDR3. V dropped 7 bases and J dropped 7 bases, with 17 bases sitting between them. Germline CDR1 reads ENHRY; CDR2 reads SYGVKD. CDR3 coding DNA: TGTGCCATCATGTCCGCAGGGCCCGGGAATGAGCAGTTCTTC. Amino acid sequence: CAIMSAGPGNEQFF.

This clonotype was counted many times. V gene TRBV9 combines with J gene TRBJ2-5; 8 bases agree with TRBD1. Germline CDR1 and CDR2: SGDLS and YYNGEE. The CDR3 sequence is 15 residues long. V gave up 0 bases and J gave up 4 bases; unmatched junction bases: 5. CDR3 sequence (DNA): TGTGCCAGCAGCGTAGACGGACAGGGACGAGAGACCCAGTACTTC. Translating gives CASSVDGQGRETQYF.

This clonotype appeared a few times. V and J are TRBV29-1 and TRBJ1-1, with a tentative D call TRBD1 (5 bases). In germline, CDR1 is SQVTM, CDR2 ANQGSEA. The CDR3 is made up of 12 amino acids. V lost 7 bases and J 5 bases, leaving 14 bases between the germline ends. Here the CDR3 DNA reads TGCAGCGCAGCAGGGTTTCAGACTGAAGCTTTCTTT. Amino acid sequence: CSAAGFQTEAFF.

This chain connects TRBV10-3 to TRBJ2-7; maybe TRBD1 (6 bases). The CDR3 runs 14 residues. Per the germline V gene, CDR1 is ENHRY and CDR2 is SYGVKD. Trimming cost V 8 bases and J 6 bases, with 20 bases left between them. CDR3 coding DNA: TGTGCCATCGCGGCTTGGACAGATGGTTCCGAGCAGTACTTC. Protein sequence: CAIAAWTDGSEQYF.

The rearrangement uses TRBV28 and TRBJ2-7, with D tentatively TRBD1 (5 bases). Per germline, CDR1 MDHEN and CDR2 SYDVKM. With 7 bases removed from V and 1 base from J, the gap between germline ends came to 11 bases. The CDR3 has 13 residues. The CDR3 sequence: CASKLQGSYEQYF. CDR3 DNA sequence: TGTGCCAGCAAACTGCAGGGTTCCTACGAGCAGTACTTC. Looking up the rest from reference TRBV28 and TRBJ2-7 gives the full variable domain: DVKVTQSSRYLVKRTGEKVFLECVQDMDHENMFWYRQDPGLGLRLIYFSYDVKMKEKGDIPEGYSVSREKKERFSLILESASTNQTSMYLCASKLQGSYEQYFGPGTRLTVT.

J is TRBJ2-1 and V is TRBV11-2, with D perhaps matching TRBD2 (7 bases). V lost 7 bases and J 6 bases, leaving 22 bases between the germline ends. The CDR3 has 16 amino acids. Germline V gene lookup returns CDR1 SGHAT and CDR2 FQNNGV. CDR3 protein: CASTPGIAGAGNEQFF. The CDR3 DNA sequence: TGTGCCAGCACGCCTGGGATCGCGGGGGCTGGCAATGAGCAGTTCTTC.

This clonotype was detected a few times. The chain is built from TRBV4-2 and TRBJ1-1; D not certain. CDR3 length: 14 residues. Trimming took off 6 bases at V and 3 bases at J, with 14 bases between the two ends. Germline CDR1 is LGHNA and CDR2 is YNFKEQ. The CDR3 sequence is CASRLSSPDTEAFF. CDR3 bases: TGTGCCAGCAGACTATCTAGTCCGGACACTGAAGCTTTCTTT.

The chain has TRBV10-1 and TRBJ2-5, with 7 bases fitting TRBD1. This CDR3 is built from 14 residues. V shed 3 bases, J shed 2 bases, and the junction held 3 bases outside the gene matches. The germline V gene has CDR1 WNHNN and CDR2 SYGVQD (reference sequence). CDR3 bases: TGCGCCAGCAGTGACCGGACAGGTCAAGAGACCCAGTACTTC. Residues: CASSDRTGQETQYF.

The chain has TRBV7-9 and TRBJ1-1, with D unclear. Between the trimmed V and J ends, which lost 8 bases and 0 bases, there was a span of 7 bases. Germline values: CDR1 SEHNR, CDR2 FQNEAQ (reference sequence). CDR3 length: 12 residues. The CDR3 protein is CASLGLNTEAFF. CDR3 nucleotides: TGTGCCAGCCTCGGACTGAACACTGAAGCTTTCTTT.

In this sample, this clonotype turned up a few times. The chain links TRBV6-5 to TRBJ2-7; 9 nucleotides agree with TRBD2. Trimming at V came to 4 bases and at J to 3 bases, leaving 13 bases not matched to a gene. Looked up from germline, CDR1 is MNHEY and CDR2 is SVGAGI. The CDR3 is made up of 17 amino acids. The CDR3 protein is CASSSPSGGGGYYEQYF. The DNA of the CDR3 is TGTGCCAGCAGTTCTCCCTCGGGCGGGGGGGGATACTACGAGCAGTACTTC.

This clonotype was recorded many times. CDR3 residues: CSARDFARAGYNSPLHF. As DNA, the CDR3 is TGCAGTGCTAGAGATTTTGCCCGGGCCGGATATAATTCACCCCTCCACTTT. J is TRBJ1-6 and V is TRBV20-1; D call uncertain. Per the germline V gene, CDR1 is DFQATT and CDR2 is SNEGSKA (reference sequence). Trimming shortened V by 0 bases and J by 4 bases, and 16 bases separated the two germline ends. The CDR3 extends over 17 amino acids.

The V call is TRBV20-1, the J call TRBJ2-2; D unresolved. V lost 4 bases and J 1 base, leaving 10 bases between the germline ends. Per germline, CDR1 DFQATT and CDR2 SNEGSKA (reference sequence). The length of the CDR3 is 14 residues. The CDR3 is CSAIPDVNTGELFF. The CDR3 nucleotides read TGCAGTGCTATCCCCGACGTGAACACCGGGGAGCTGTTTTTT.

CDR3 region: CASSFRLAGGRYNEQFF. The CDR3 DNA is TGTGCCAGCAGTTTCCGCCTAGCGGGGGGCCGCTACAATGAGCAGTTCTTC. The V call is TRBV27, the J call TRBJ2-1; TRBD2 agrees at 11 bases. The CDR3 has 17 amino acids. J lost 3 bases, V lost 3 bases, and 7 bases had no gene match. CDR1 is MNHEY, CDR2 SMNVEV, per germline (reference sequence).

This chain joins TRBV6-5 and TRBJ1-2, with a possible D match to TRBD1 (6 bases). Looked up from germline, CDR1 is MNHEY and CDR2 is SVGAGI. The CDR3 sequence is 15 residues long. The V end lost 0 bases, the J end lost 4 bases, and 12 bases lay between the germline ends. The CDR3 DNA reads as TGTGCCAGCAGTTACTCGAAGGGGGTGGCCTATGGCTACACCTTC. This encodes CASSYSKGVAYGYTF.

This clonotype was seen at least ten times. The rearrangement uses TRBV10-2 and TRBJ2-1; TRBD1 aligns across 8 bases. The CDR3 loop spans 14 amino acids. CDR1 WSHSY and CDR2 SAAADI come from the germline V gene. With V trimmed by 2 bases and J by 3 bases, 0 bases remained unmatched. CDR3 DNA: TGCGCCAGCAGTGAGGGACAGGGCTACAATGAGCAGTTCTTC. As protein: CASSEGQGYNEQFF.

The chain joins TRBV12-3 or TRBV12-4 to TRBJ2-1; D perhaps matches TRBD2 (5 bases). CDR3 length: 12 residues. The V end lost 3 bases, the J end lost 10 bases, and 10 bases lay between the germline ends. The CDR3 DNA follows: TGTGCCAGCAGTTTTGGAAGCGGAGAGCAGTTCTTC. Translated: CASSFGSGEQFF.

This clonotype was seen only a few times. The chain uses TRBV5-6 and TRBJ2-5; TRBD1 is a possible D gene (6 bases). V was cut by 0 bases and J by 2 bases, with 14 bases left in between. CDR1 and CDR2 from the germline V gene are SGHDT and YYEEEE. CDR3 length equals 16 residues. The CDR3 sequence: CASSLADGTQQETQYF. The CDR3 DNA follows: TGTGCCAGCAGCTTGGCCGATGGGACACAGCAAGAGACCCAGTACTTC.

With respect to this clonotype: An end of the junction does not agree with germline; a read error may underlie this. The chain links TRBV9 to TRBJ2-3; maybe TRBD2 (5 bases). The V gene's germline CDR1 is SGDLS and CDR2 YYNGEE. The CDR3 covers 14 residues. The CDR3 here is CASSVVGDTDAQYF. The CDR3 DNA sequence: TGTGCCAGCAGCGTAGTGGGAGACACAGATGCGCAGTATTTT.

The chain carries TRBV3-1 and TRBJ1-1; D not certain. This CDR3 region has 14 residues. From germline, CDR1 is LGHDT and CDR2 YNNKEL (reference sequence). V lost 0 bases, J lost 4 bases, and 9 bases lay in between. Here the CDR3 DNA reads TGTGCCAGCAGCCAAGATGCAGGTTCCACTGAAGCTTTCTTT. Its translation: CASSQDAGSTEAFF.

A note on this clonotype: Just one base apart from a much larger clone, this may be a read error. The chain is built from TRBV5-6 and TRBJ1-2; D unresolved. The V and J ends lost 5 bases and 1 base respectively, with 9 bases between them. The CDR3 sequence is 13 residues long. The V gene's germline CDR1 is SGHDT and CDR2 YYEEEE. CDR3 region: CASSVGLNYGYTF. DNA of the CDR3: TGTGCCAGCAGTGTTGGGCTTAACTATGGCTACACCTTC.

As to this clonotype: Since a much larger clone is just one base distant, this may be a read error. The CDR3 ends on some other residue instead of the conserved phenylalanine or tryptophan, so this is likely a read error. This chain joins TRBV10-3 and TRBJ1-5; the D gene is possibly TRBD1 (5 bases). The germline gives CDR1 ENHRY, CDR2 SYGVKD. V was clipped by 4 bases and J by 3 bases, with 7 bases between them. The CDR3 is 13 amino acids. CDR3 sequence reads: CAISGGVNQPQHL. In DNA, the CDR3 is TGTGCCATCAGTGGAGGGGTCAATCAGCCCCAGCATTTG.

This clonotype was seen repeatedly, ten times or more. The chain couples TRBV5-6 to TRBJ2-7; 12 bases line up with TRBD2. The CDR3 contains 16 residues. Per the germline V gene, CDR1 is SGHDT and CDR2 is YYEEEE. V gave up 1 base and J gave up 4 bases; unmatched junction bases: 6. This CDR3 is CASSLSILAGGYEQYF. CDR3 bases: TGTGCCAGCAGCTTGAGTATACTAGCGGGGGGATACGAGCAGTACTTC.

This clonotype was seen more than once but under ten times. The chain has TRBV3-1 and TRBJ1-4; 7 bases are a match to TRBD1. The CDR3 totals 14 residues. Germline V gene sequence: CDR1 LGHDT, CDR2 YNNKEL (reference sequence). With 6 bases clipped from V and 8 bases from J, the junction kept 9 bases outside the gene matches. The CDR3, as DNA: TGTGCCAGCAGTCATAGGGGGCTTGGGGAAAAACTGTTTTTT. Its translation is CASSHRGLGEKLFF.

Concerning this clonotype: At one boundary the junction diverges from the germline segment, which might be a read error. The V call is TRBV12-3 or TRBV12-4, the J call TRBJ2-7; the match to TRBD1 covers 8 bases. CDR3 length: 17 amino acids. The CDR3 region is CAGSRRQGPTTGYEQYF. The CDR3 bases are TGTGCCGGCAGCCGTCGACAGGGGCCAACAACTGGCTACGAGCAGTACTTC.

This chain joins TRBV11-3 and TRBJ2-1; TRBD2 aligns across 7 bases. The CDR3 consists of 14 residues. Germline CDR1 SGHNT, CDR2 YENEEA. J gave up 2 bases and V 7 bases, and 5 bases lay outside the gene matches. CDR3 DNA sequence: TGTGCCAGCAAATCAGGGACTACCTACAATGAGCAGTTCTTC. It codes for CASKSGTTYNEQFF.